Given below is one TCR beta chain in context. At one of its ends the junction is not consistent with the germline gene, which may arise from a read error. This entry is derived from a study of cytomegalovirus exposure and HLA in healthy donors. Germline V gene sequence: CDR1 SEHNR, CDR2 FQNEAQ (reference sequence). The CDR3 contains 15 residues. Primers: 60 Vbeta forward and 13 Jbeta reverse. Here immunoSEQ multiplex PCR was the method, and the copy in TCRdb shows in-frame clones only, minus some. The table includes approximately 180,000 clones, about four fifths detected once. This sequence joins TRBV7-9 and TRBJ2-2, with 9 nucleotides matching TRBD1. This receptor was obtained from a woman younger than 30 in good health and CMV-seronegative. The sequenced material came from PBMCs. CDR3 residues: CSSSYRDRVTGELFF. The CDR3 DNA is TGTTCCAGCAGCTACCGGGACAGGGTAACCGGGGAGCTGTTTTTT.